Presented here are 27 T cell receptor beta chains from one specimen sequenced in a study of blood T cell repertoires in COVID-19 (dated by TCRdb to the early 2020s). The library was built by means of the immunoSEQ multiplex PCR assay. Not all clones reach the TCRdb copy of this immuneACCESS table, which keeps in-frame sequences only. Checked studies attribute under half of the gap to unresolved V genes and leave the rest unexplained. The sample data list roughly 100,000 clones, and roughly 90% of these were observed just once. The ten largest clones take up approximately 5.5% of the sample. The specimen was peripheral blood. Source of these receptors: a human donor in a cohort sampled during active COVID-19.

The rearrangement links TRBV28 to TRBJ2-7, with D tentatively TRBD1 (6 bases). Per the germline V gene, CDR1 is MDHEN and CDR2 is SYDVKM. The length of the CDR3 is 13 residues. V gave up 3 bases and J gave up 7 bases, with 13 bases separating them. CDR3 protein: CASSFQGQREQYF. CDR3 DNA sequence: TGTGCCAGCAGTTTTCAAGGACAGAGGGAGCAGTACTTC.

The chain carries TRBV19 and TRBJ1-5; D is undetermined. Trimming cost V 0 bases and J 5 bases, with 14 bases left between them. The CDR3 is made up of 16 amino acids. Germline lookup yields CDR1 LNHDA and CDR2 SQIVND (reference sequence). The CDR3 region is CASSIDSQSAHQPQHF. The CDR3 DNA reads as TGTGCCAGTAGTATAGATTCACAGTCAGCCCATCAGCCCCAGCATTTT.

This chain links TRBV30 with TRBJ1-4; no reliable D call. V was clipped by 3 bases and J by 7 bases, with 15 bases between them. The CDR3 has 14 residues. In germline, CDR1 is GTSNPN, CDR2 SVGIG (reference sequence). The CDR3 spells CAWRIIGDIEKLFF. In DNA, the CDR3 is TGTGCCTGGAGAATAATCGGGGATATTGAAAAACTGTTTTTT.

The table lists this clone with a count of one. V gene TRBV24-1 combines with J gene TRBJ2-1; the D is unclear. The V gene lost 2 bases and the J gene lost 7 bases, with 5 bases spanning the gap. CDR1 is KGHDR, CDR2 SFDVKD, per germline. The CDR3 is made up of 12 amino acids. The CDR3 protein is CATSDYQNEQFF. For the CDR3, the DNA is TGTGCCACCAGTGATTACCAGAATGAGCAGTTCTTC.

V and J are TRBV13 and TRBJ2-1, with a weak D call TRBD2 (5 bases). CDR3 length: 15 residues. V shed 3 bases and J shed 5 bases, with 14 bases lying between them. The germline V gene has CDR1 PRHDT and CDR2 FYEKMQ (reference sequence). The CDR3 spells CASSFPGEPNNEQFF. The CDR3 DNA reads TGTGCCAGCAGCTTCCCCGGGGAACCTAACAATGAGCAGTTCTTC.

J is TRBJ2-1 and V is TRBV19; the match to TRBD2 covers 10 bases. Germline trimming cut 6 bases from V and 2 bases from J; bases unmatched to any gene: 7. Germline V lookup: CDR1 LNHDA, CDR2 SQIVND (reference sequence). The CDR3 has 16 residues. The CDR3 spells CASSQLAGAAYNEQFF. The DNA for the CDR3 is TGTGCCAGTAGCCAGCTAGCGGGAGCAGCCTACAATGAGCAGTTCTTC.

The genes are TRBV7-9 and TRBJ1-1; D ambiguous. The CDR3 covers 14 residues. Germline values: CDR1 SEHNR, CDR2 FQNEAQ (reference sequence). V was pared by 2 bases and J by 3 bases, with 10 bases between. CDR3 nucleotide sequence: TGTGCCAGCAGCTTATCCGTTTTCGACACTGAAGCTTTCTTT. This codes for CASSLSVFDTEAFF.

This chain links TRBV6-6 with TRBJ2-7; D possibly corresponds to TRBD2 (6 bases). V lost 0 bases and J lost 1, with 10 bases in between. The CDR3 length is 15 residues. From germline, CDR1 is MNHNY and CDR2 SVGAGI (reference sequence). CDR3 region: CASSYSGTRSYEQYF. The CDR3 coding sequence is TGTGCCAGCAGTTACTCCGGGACTCGGTCCTACGAGCAGTACTTC.

V is TRBV19 and J is TRBJ1-1; 9 bases map to TRBD1. Germline trimming cut 3 bases from V and 4 bases from J; bases unmatched to any gene: 6. Germline CDR1 is LNHDA and CDR2 is SQIVND (reference sequence). The CDR3 has 15 residues. The CDR3 sequence is CASSIGDRVGTEAFF. CDR3 nucleotide sequence: TGTGCCAGTAGTATCGGGGACAGGGTCGGCACTGAAGCTTTCTTT. Complete variable domain (other parts from reference TRBV19 and TRBJ1-1): DGGITQSPKYLFRKEGQNVTLSCEQNLNHDAMYWYRQDPGQGLRLIYYSQIVNDFQKGDIAEGYSVSREKKESFPLTVTSAQKNPTAFYLCASSIGDRVGTEAFFGQGTRLTVV.

This chain joins TRBV20-1 and TRBJ2-3; TRBD2 matches at 7 bases. This CDR3 is 14 amino acids long. Looked up from germline, CDR1 is DFQATT and CDR2 is SNEGSKA (reference sequence). Losses at the gene ends were 3 bases for V and 1 base for J; bases not matched to a gene: 4. The CDR3 nucleotides are TGCAGTGCTAGTCAGGCGGGAGGCACAGATACGCAGTATTTT. This translates into CSASQAGGTDTQYF.

The V and J genes are TRBV27 and TRBJ1-5; 10 bases are a match to TRBD1. The ends lost 4 bases at V and 3 bases at J; junction bases unmatched: 3. Germline values: CDR1 MNHEY, CDR2 SMNVEV (reference sequence). The CDR3 consists of 15 residues. CDR3 sequence: CASSWTGGDNQPQHF. The CDR3 region has the DNA TGTGCCAGCAGTTGGACAGGGGGGGACAATCAGCCCCAGCATTTT.

This chain joins TRBV7-9 and TRBJ1-6, with 8 bases fitting TRBD1. The CDR3 spans 15 residues. The junction had 4 bases not matched to a gene; V was cut back by 2 bases and J by 7 bases. Germline CDR1 SEHNR, CDR2 FQNEAQ (reference sequence). The CDR3 DNA reads TGTGCCAGCAGCTTAACACAGGGGGACAATTCACCCCTCCACTTT. Translated, it gives CASSLTQGDNSPLHF.

This sequence joins TRBV2 and TRBJ2-3, with D possibly being TRBD2 (7 bases). Germline lookup yields CDR1 SNHLY and CDR2 FYNNEI. The CDR3 length is 11 residues. Deletions cut 10 bases from V and 4 bases from J, with 9 bases between. In DNA form, the CDR3 reads TGTGCCACCGGGGGGCCAGATACGCAGTATTTT. This codes for CATGGPDTQYF.

This clone was recorded once. V and J are TRBV6-1 and TRBJ1-3; D unclear. Between the trimmed V and J ends, which lost 0 bases and 0 bases, there was a span of 6 bases. Germline CDR1 MNHNS, CDR2 SASEGT. This CDR3 has 15 residues. For the CDR3, the DNA is TGTGCCAGCAGTGAAGCACCGAGCTCTGGAAACACCATATATTTT. Translating it yields CASSEAPSSGNTIYF.

In its sample, this clone was seen once. The CDR3 sequence: CASSLPGFGNTIYF. CDR3 nucleotide sequence: TGTGCCAGCAGCTTACCGGGGTTTGGAAACACCATATATTTT. The chain recombines TRBV7-9 with TRBJ1-3, with D uncertain. Germline CDR1 reads SEHNR; CDR2 reads FQNEAQ (reference sequence). The CDR3 loop spans 14 amino acids. V shed 2 bases and J shed 3 bases, with 8 bases lying between them.

CDR3 sequence: CASSHEPGQGASSTGELFF. In DNA form, the CDR3 reads TGTGCCAGCTCGCACGAACCGGGACAGGGAGCGTCGAGCACCGGGGAGCTGTTTTTT. The J gene is TRBJ2-2, the V gene TRBV18, with 9 bases identical to TRBD1. The germline CDR1 and CDR2 sequences are KGHSH and LQKENI. V lost 6 bases to trimming and J lost 4 bases; unmatched junction nucleotides: 18. The CDR3 has 19 residues.

The chain recombines TRBV30 with TRBJ2-6; the D gene is possibly TRBD1 (5 bases). Trimming shortened V by 0 bases and J by 5 bases, and 11 bases separated the two germline ends. The germline V gene encodes CDR1 GTSNPN and CDR2 SVGIG (reference sequence). The CDR3 totals 15 residues. For the CDR3, the DNA is TGTGCCTGGAGTGTAGGGGCGCAACGGGCCAACGTCCTGACTTTC. As protein: CAWSVGAQRANVLTF.

The chain is built from TRBV6-2 or TRBV6-3 and TRBJ2-7; 13 bases map to TRBD2. CDR3 length: 15 residues. Germline CDR1 and CDR2: MNHEY and SVGEGT. V lost 2 bases, J lost 3 bases, and 1 base stayed unmatched. CDR3 sequence reads: CASSYRTSGSYEQYF. CDR3 nucleotides: TGTGCCAGCAGTTACCGGACTAGCGGGAGCTACGAGCAGTACTTC.

V usage is TRBV7-8 and J usage is TRBJ1-2; weak D call: TRBD1 (6 bases). V lost 5 bases and J lost 1, with 17 bases in between. The length of the CDR3 is 16 residues. The germline gives CDR1 SGHVS, CDR2 FQNEAQ. CDR3 in amino acids: CASSREGTTNNYGYTF. The CDR3 DNA is TGTGCCAGCAGCCGCGAAGGGACAACGAATAACTATGGCTACACCTTC.

V and J are TRBV7-9 and TRBJ2-5, with D unclear. Per germline, CDR1 SEHNR and CDR2 FQNEAQ (reference sequence). Trimming took 2 bases from V and 5 from J, leaving 12 bases between them. The CDR3 contains 14 residues. In DNA form, the CDR3 reads TGTGCCAGCAGCTTACTTGTGGAGATTGAGACCCAGTACTTC. It yields the protein CASSLLVEIETQYF.

V and J are TRBV7-9 and TRBJ2-3; 7 bases match TRBD2. CDR1 SEHNR and CDR2 FQNEAQ come from the germline V gene (reference sequence). The CDR3 is made up of 19 amino acids. V lost 4 bases, J lost 0 bases, and 16 bases stayed unmatched. The CDR3 here is CASSSGDLGTTSSTDTQYF. The CDR3 bases are TGTGCCAGCAGCTCTGGGGACCTCGGGACTACCTCTAGCACAGATACGCAGTATTTT.

V is TRBV5-1 and J is TRBJ2-3; a weak D match, TRBD1 (6 bases). Germline values: CDR1 SGHRS, CDR2 YFSETQ. The CDR3 is 16 amino acids. The V end was cut by 3 bases, the J end by 2 bases, with 16 bases between. CDR3 nucleotides: TGCGCCAGCAGCTACAGGGTAAGAGGGGCCACAGATACGCAGTATTTT. Residues: CASSYRVRGATDTQYF.

The chain has TRBV18 and TRBJ2-1; possibly TRBD1 for D (6 bases). The ends were cut back, 5 bases at V and 5 bases at J, with 10 bases in the middle. Germline CDR1 and CDR2: KGHSH and LQKENI. CDR3 length: 13 residues. CDR3 DNA sequence: TGTGCCAGCTCAGATTGGACAGACAATGAGCAGTTCTTC. This sequence encodes CASSDWTDNEQFF.

The V and J genes are TRBV20-1 and TRBJ2-3; D not resolved. The CDR3 extends over 16 amino acids. The V gene lost 3 bases and the J gene lost 0 bases, with 16 bases spanning the gap. The germline V gene encodes CDR1 DFQATT and CDR2 SNEGSKA (reference sequence). The CDR3 loop is CSASDGLPESTDTQYF. The CDR3 DNA sequence: TGCAGTGCTAGTGATGGTCTACCCGAAAGCACAGATACGCAGTATTTT.

This clone was counted once. The J gene is TRBJ2-5, the V gene TRBV25-1; tentatively, D is TRBD2 (5 bases). The CDR3 extends over 14 amino acids. Germline lookup yields CDR1 MGHDK and CDR2 SYGVNS. V gave up 5 bases and J gave up 2 bases, with 12 bases separating them. As DNA, the CDR3 is TGTGCCAGCAGTTATCCGGGAAAACAAGAGACCCAGTACTTC. Residues: CASSYPGKQETQYF.

The V and J genes are TRBV29-1 and TRBJ2-5; the D is unclear. V lost 8 bases to trimming and J lost 4 bases, with 17 bases between them. Germline loops: CDR1 SQVTM, CDR2 ANQGSEA. The CDR3 runs 13 residues. The CDR3 DNA follows: TGCAGCATACCAGTACCCCGTCGAGAGACCCAGTACTTC. Its protein product is CSIPVPRRETQYF.

In this sample, this clone turned up a few times. CDR3 bases: TGTGCCAGCAGCCGCCGGGACAGGGAGAATTCACCCCTCCACTTT. It yields the protein CASSRRDRENSPLHF. The J gene is TRBJ1-6, the V gene TRBV7-9; 9 bases map to TRBD1. Germline assignment: CDR1 SEHNR and CDR2 FQNEAQ (reference sequence). The ends lost 5 bases at V and 7 bases at J; junction bases unmatched: 6. The CDR3 contains 15 residues.